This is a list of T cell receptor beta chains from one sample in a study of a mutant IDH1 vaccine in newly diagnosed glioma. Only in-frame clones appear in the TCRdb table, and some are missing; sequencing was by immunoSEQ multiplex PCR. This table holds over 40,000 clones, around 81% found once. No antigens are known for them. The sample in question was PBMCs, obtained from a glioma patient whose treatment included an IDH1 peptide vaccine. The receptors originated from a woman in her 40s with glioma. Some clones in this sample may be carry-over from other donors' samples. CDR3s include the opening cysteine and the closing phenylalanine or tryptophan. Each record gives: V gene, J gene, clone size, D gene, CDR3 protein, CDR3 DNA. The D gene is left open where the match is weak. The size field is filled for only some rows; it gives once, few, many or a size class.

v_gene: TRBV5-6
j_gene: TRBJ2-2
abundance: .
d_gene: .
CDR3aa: CASSSVPGELFF
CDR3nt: TGTGCCAGCAGCTCCGTTCCCGGGGAGCTGTTTTTT

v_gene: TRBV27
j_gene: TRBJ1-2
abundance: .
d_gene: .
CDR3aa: CASSFGEDYGYTF
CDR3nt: TGTGCCAGCAGTTTCGGGGAGGACTATGGCTACACCTTC

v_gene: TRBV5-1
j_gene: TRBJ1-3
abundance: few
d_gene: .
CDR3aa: CASSSSWSGGLLGNTIYF
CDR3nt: TGCGCCAGCAGCTCGAGTTGGTCAGGCGGCCTATTAGGAAACACCATATATTTT

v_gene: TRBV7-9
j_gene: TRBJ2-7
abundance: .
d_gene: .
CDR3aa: CAGGSSYEQYF
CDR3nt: TGTGCAGGGGGGAGCTCCTACGAGCAGTACTTC

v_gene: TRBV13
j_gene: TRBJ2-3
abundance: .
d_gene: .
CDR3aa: CASSLGFFAGRTDTQYF
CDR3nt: TGTGCCAGCAGCTTAGGCTTCTTCGCGGGACGCACAGATACGCAGTATTTT

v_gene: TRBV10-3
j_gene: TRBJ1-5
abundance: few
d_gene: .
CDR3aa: CAISEDGVGGQPQHF
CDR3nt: TGTGCCATCAGTGAGGACGGTGTAGGGGGACAGCCCCAGCATTTT

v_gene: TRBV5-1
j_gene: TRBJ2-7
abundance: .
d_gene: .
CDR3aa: CASSFLDWDEEQYF
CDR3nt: TGCGCCAGCAGCTTCTTGGACTGGGATGAGGAGCAGTACTTC

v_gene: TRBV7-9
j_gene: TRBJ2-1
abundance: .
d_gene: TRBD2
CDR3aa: CASSGTSGTISSYNEQFF
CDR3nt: TGTGCCAGCAGCGGAACTAGCGGTACCATTTCATCCTACAATGAGCAGTTCTTC

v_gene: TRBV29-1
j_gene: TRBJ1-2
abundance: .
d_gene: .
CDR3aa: CSAGGGANYGYTF
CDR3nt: TGCAGCGCTGGGGGGGGTGCTAACTATGGCTACACCTTC

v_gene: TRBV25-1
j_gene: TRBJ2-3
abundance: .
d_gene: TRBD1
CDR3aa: CASSEYRDSGRYNTQYF
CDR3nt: TGTGCCAGCAGTGAATATCGGGACAGCGGAAGATACAATACGCAGTATTTT

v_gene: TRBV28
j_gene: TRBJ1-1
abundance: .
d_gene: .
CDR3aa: CASIKGGRMNTEAFF
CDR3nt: TGTGCCAGCATAAAAGGGGGGAGGATGAACACTGAAGCTTTCTTT

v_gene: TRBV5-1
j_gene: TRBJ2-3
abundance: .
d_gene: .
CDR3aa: CASSSPAADTQYF
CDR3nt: TGCGCCAGCAGCTCCCCGGCCGCAGATACGCAGTATTTT

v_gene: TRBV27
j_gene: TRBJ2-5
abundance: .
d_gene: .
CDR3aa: CASSLMARETQYF
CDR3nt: TGTGCCAGCAGTTTAATGGCGCGTGAGACCCAGTACTTC

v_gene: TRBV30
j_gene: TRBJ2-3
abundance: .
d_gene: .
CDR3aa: CAWSAPTSSGDTQYF
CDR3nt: TGTGCCTGGAGTGCCCCGACTAGTTCAGGAGATACGCAGTATTTT

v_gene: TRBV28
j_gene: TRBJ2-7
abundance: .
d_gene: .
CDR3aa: CASSLYHEQYF
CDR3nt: TGTGCCAGCAGTTTATATCATGAGCAGTACTTC

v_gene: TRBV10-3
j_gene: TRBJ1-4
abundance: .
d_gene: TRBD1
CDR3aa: CATGTGDNEKLFF
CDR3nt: TGTGCCACCGGGACAGGCGATAATGAAAAACTGTTTTTT

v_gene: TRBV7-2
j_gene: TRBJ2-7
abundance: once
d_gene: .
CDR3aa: CASSLVPGAYEQYF
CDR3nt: TGTGCCAGCAGCTTAGTCCCCGGGGCCTACGAGCAGTACTTC

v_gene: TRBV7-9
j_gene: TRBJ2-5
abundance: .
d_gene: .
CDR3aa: CASSIEETQYF
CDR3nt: TGTGCCAGCAGCATCGAAGAGACCCAGTACTTC